A selection of T cell receptor beta chains follows, all from one sample in a study of T cell clonotyping in hematopoietic cell transplantation. This table comes from immunoSEQ multiplex PCR, and its TCRdb copy is limited to in-frame clones, with some not included. The table records 4,000 to 4,500 clones, about 94% of them present only once. This material consisted of peripheral blood mononuclear cells, taken 30 days after allogeneic stem cell transplant. All receptors come from a male patient between 65 and 79 years old who had an allogeneic stem cell transplant from an unrelated donor, so T cells may come from the graft donor. Some clones in this sample may be carry-over from other donors' samples. The CDR3 runs from the conserved cysteine through the conserved F or W. The D gene is left open where the match is weak. The size entry is marked missing in some rows and otherwise reads once, few, many or a size class.

j_gene,v_gene,abundance,d_gene,CDR3aa,CDR3nt
TRBJ2-1,TRBV7-3,NA,NA,CASSLTPSSYNEQFF,TGTGCCAGCAGCTTGACTCCGAGCTCCTACAATGAGCAGTTCTTC
TRBJ2-7,TRBV7-2,NA,TRBD1,CASSPGQGIYEQYF,TGTGCCAGCAGCCCGGGACAGGGGATCTACGAGCAGTACTTC
TRBJ2-7,TRBV27,NA,NA,CASSRGPPYEQYF,TGTGCCAGCTCACGAGGGCCTCCCTACGAGCAGTACTTC
TRBJ1-2,TRBV19,NA,NA,CASMGRGYPANYGYTF,TGTGCCAGTATGGGCCGGGGCTATCCCGCTAACTATGGCTACACCTTC
TRBJ1-2,TRBV5-4,NA,NA,CASSLDGSNYGYTF,TGTGCCAGCAGCTTGGATGGGTCGAACTATGGCTACACCTTC
TRBJ1-2,TRBV9,NA,NA,CASSVGGSGGYTF,TGTGCCAGCAGCGTAGGGGGCTCGGGTGGCTACACCTTC
TRBJ1-6,TRBV28,NA,TRBD1,CASTTRTGQYNSPLHF,TGTGCCAGCACCACACGGACAGGGCAATATAATTCACCCCTCCACTTT
TRBJ2-7,TRBV27,NA,NA,CATSTGWGGHSYEQYF,TGTGCCACCTCAACGGGATGGGGGGGACACTCCTACGAGCAGTACTTC
TRBJ1-3,TRBV5-1,NA,NA,CASSLESGTEVTGNTIYF,TGCGCCAGCAGCTTGGAATCAGGGACCGAGGTAACTGGAAACACCATATATTTT
TRBJ2-7,TRBV6-5,NA,NA,CASIAASSYEQYF,TGTGCCAGCATCGCGGCGAGCTCCTACGAGCAGTACTTC
TRBJ2-3,TRBV28,once,NA,CASSPQGYTDTQYF,TGTGCCAGCAGCCCCCAGGGGTACACAGATACGCAGTATTTT
TRBJ1-1,TRBV4-1,NA,NA,CASSHIATGFTEAFF,TGCGCCAGCAGCCATATAGCGACTGGATTCACTGAAGCTTTCTTT
TRBJ1-2,TRBV6-1,NA,NA,CASSTVAEGYTF,TGTGCCAGCTCTACGGTGGCTGAGGGCTACACCTTC
TRBJ1-1,TRBV5-1,NA,TRBD1,CASSPQGQSLNTEAFF,TGCGCCAGCAGCCCCCAGGGACAGTCCTTGAACACTGAAGCTTTCTTT
TRBJ1-2,TRBV10-3,NA,TRBD1,CAISQQGASNYGYTF,TGTGCCATCAGCCAACAGGGGGCGTCTAACTATGGCTACACCTTC
TRBJ1-1,TRBV29-1,NA,NA,CSVGGSGPEAFF,TGCAGCGTTGGAGGGTCGGGACCTGAAGCTTTCTTT
TRBJ2-3,TRBV5-1,NA,NA,CATMQTGGPISTDTQYF,TGCGCCACGATGCAAACGGGGGGCCCTATTAGCACAGATACGCAGTATTTT
TRBJ2-1,TRBV9,NA,TRBD2,CASTRTSGIYNEQFF,TGTGCCAGCACGAGGACTAGCGGCATCTACAATGAGCAGTTCTTC
TRBJ1-2,TRBV6-5,NA,NA,CASSPIEGYGYTF,TGTGCCAGCAGCCCAATAGAGGGCTATGGCTACACCTTC
TRBJ1-5,TRBV19,NA,NA,CASSIGFRGQANQPQHF,TGTGCCAGTAGTATAGGGTTCCGGGGACAAGCCAATCAGCCCCAGCATTTT
TRBJ1-2,TRBV9,NA,TRBD1,CASSTGQDYGYTF,TGTGCCAGCAGCACGGGACAGGATTATGGCTACACCTTC
TRBJ2-5,TRBV6-6,NA,NA,CASSRGLQETQYF,TGTGCCAGCAGCCGGGGCCTCCAAGAGACCCAGTACTTC
TRBJ2-7,TRBV29-1,NA,NA,CSVEGLRDEQYF,TGCAGCGTCGAGGGTCTCCGGGACGAGCAGTACTTC
TRBJ2-7,TRBV2,NA,NA,CASILLRLSSYEQYF,TGTGCCTCCATTCTTTTGCGGCTTAGCTCCTACGAGCAGTACTTC
TRBJ1-5,TRBV19,NA,NA,CASTLRPTGINQPQHF,TGTGCCAGTACCCTCCGACCCACAGGGATAAATCAGCCCCAGCATTTT
TRBJ1-2,TRBV19,once,NA,CASSLMGEPRGGYTF,TGTGCCAGTAGTCTGATGGGGGAACCCCGGGGTGGCTACACCTTC